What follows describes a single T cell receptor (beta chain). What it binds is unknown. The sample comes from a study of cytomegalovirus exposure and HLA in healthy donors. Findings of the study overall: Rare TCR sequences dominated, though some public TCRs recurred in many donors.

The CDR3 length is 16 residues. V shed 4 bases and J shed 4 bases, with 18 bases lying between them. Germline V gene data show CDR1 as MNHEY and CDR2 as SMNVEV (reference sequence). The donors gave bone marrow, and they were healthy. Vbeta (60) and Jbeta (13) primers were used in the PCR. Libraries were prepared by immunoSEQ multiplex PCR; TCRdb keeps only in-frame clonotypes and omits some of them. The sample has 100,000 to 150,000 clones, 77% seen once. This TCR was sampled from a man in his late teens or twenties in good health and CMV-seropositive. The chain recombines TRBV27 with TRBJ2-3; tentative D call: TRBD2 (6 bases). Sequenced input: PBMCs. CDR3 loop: CASSSTFGLYPDTQYF. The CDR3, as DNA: TGTGCCAGCAGTTCGACCTTCGGACTATACCCAGATACGCAGTATTTT.